Sequencing of this T cell receptor (beta chain) was carried out in a study of cytomegalovirus exposure and HLA in healthy donors. Study findings and constraints: According to the study, around 150 TCR beta chains were cytomegalovirus-associated.

Per the germline V gene, CDR1 is SGHDT and CDR2 is YYEEEE. The CDR3 loop spans 15 amino acids. V was pared by 0 bases and J by 1 base, with 2 bases of the junction left unmatched. As to this clone: What it recognizes is unknown. This CDR3 is also generated by other DNA sequences in the sample.

The assay was immunoSEQ multiplex PCR, and TCRdb's table has in-frame clones only and misses some. This sample yields about 260,000 clones, of which less than 95% are seen a single time; around 3.1% belongs to the top ten. The donors were members of the validation cohort comprising 120 subjects, separate from the roughly 680-subject first cohort. The chain is built from TRBV5-6 and TRBJ2-7; 9 bases match TRBD1. This clonotype originated in a woman in her 30s in good health and CMV-seronegative. The material sequenced was PBMCs. For the CDR3, the DNA is TGTGCCAGCAGCTTGGCGGGACAGGGTTCCTACGAGCAGTACTTC. Encoded protein: CASSLAGQGSYEQYF.